This T cell receptor beta chain was recorded in a study of tumor and adjacent non-tumor tissue in lung cancer (dated by TCRdb to the late 2010s). Regarding the study in general: The cohort included some twelve adenocarcinoma, 2 squamous cell carcinoma and 1 small cell lung cancer patients. TCRbeta CDR3 sequencing was performed on roughly 32 paired specimens, with one tumor sample and one normal lung sample collected per patient. Among the approximately 15 patients, ages ranged from about 31 to 80 years, about 10 were men and 5 were women, and disease was TNM stage I to III. The study compared bulk TCRbeta repertoires between lung tumor tissue and matched distant non-tumor lung tissue from over 12 lung cancer patients. In total, sequencing yielded 125,075,908 productive TCRbeta reads, which works out to an average of about 4.2 million reads per sample.

Concerning this clonotype: Its cognate antigen has yet to be identified. One end of the junction varies from germline; a read error may be responsible.

RNA was isolated from bulk unsorted tissue, and RNA quality was assessed with a NanoDrop ND-1000 and an Agilent 2100. For the normal lung samples, distant non-tumor tissue was collected more than 3 cm away from the tumor edge. The donors were newly diagnosed lung cancer patients admitted for thoracic surgery in China from August to November 2014 who had not received prior chemotherapy. Patients with previous radiotherapy or chemotherapy, or with another concurrent cancer, were excluded from the study. Pieces of surgical tissue measuring roughly 1-2 cm3 were kept in RNAlater solution and stored at -80 degrees C until use. The study at large found these results: The cohort had only 15 patients, and the authors noted that larger samples and more detailed clinical data are needed. Tumor tissue showed significantly greater TCR diversity (inverse Simpson) than normal lung tissue (roughly 430 vs 170, P = 0.0075, Mann-Whitney U test). A significantly larger cumulative share of the repertoire was made up by the top 100 clones in normal lung than in tumor tissue. The sequencing platform is not named in the methods, and unique molecular identifiers are not mentioned. Because peripheral blood was not sequenced, blood TCRbeta repertoires in the lung cancer patients of the study were not examined. TCR diversity was significantly higher in younger patients, and higher tumor TCR diversity was associated with shorter overall and disease-free survival.

CDR1 and CDR2 were assigned from the germline V gene as MNHEY and SVGEGT. The CDR3 starts with the cysteine, ends with the phenylalanine, and has 13 residues. Only CDR3 DNA remains: 39 bases, in frame from the first base. The library was produced with multiplex PCR. The instrument given in TCRdb is Illumina HiSeq 2500. TCRbeta libraries were built by three rounds of nested PCR using primers (Table S4), following protocols modified from ARM-PCR. PCR products of 200-500 bp were gel-excised and purified with the QIAquick gel extraction kit before sequencing. In the authors' own workflow: Trimmomatic was used to clean the reads, FLASH was used to merge the reads into complete CDR3 sequences, and MiTCR was used to assign the reads to V(D)J germline segments. Clonal diversity was computed as the inverse Simpson's index with VDJtools. A read counted as productive if the sequence was in-frame and lacked a premature stop codon. The raw public reads went through TCRdb reprocessing: fastp at Q25, MiXCR clone calling, in-frame beta chains kept. Entries that share a CDR3 protein sequence are merged under the most common genes and DNA. TCRdb's processing, not the study's, gives the V and J calls here. This sample is represented by 90,000 to 100,000 distinct CDR3 sequences; 80% of them were singletons. The leading ten clones occupy more than 30% of the sample.

The chain employs TRBV6-2 or TRBV6-3 and TRBJ2-1; the D gene remains uncertain. The specimen sequenced was distant non-tumor lung tissue. The clonotype comes from a man aged 55 to 70 with small cell lung cancer. The sequence in DNA is TGTGCCAGCAGTACCGGTCCTAATAACGAGCGGTTCTTC. Protein translation: CASSTGPNNERFF.